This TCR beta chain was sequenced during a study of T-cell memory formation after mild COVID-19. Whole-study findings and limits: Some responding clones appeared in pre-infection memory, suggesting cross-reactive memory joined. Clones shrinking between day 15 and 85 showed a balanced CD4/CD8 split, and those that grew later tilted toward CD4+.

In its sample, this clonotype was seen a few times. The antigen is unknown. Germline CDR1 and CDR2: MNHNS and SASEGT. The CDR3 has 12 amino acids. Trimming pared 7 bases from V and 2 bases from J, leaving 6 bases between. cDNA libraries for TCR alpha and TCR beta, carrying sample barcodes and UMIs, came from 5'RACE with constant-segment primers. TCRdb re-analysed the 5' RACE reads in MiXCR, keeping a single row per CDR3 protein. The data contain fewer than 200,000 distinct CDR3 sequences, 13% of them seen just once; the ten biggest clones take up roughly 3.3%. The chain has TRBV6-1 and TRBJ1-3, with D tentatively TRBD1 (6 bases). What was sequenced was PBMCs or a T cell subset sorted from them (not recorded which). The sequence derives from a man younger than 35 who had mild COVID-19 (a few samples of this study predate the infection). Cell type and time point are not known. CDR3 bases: TGTGCCAGCAAGGGGGCTGGAAACACCATATATTTT. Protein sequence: CASKGAGNTIYF.